This T cell receptor beta chain was captured in a study of blood T cell repertoires in COVID-19. The table came from immunoSEQ multiplex PCR; TCRdb's copy has only in-frame clones and leaves some out. This sample yields about 220,000 clones, of which roughly 80% are seen a single time; about 5.3% belongs to the top ten. This clone was recorded only once. The V end lost 7 bases, the J end lost 0 bases, and 10 bases lay between the germline ends. CDR1 and CDR2 (germline): SGHAT, FQNNGV. The CDR3 runs to 14 residues. Individuals drawn from 24 US areas were about 18 to 100 years old. The genes are TRBV11-2 and TRBJ1-3; D not resolved. Source material: PBMCs or T cells enriched from blood (not recorded which). The clonotype originates from a woman aged 45-60 years who had been exposed to COVID-19. The CDR3 sequence: CASKIVLSGNTIYF. In nucleotides, the CDR3 is TGTGCCAGCAAAATAGTACTCTCTGGAAACACCATATATTTT.